This TCR beta chain derives from a study of blood T cell repertoires in COVID-19. As for the study in general: Collection of acute and convalescent COVID-19 samples took place in the United States, Italy and Spain. The analysed material was cDNA or gDNA that came from T cells, B-cell-depleted T cells, or PBMCs.

Per the authors' pipeline: For nucleated cells, counts were estimated from reference gene primer amplification. Sequenced by immunoSEQ multiplex PCR; TCRdb stores in-frame clones only, minus some. V, J and clone size reflect that table, while D and trimming were determined from the DNA. The sample lists fewer than 250,000 clones; about 87% were seen once. The CDR3 is made up of 13 amino acids. V lost 2 bases and J 1 base, leaving 2 bases between the germline ends. Germline CDR1 reads SGHNT; CDR2 reads YENEEA. The sequenced sample consisted of peripheral blood. The rearrangement links TRBV11-3 to TRBJ2-2; D is uncertain. The sequence derives from a man aged 65 to 85 with acute or convalescent COVID-19. The CDR3 here is CASSLQNTGELFF. In DNA, the CDR3 is TGTGCCAGCAGCTTACAGAACACCGGGGAGCTGTTTTTT.